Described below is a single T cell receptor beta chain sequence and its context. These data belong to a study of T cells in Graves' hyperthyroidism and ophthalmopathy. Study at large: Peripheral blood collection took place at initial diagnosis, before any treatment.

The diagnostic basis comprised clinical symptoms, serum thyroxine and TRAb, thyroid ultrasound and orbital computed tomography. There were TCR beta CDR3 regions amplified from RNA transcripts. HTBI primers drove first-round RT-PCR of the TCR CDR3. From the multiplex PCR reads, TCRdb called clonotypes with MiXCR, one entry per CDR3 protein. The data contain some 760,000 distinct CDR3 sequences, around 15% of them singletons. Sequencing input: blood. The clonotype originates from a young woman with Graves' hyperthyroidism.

In DNA form, the CDR3 reads TGTGCCAGTAGTATACCCGGCATCTACAATGAGCAGTTCTTC. Its protein is CASSIPGIYNEQFF. The J gene is TRBJ2-1, the V gene TRBV19; D unclear. Germline assignment: CDR1 LNHDA and CDR2 SQIVND (reference sequence). The CDR3 has 14 amino acids. V was shortened by 2 bases and J by 3 bases, with 8 bases between the two germline ends.